A selection of T cell receptor beta chains follows, all from one sample in a study of T cell responses to AZD1222 COVID-19 vaccine. The protocol was immunoSEQ multiplex PCR, while the TCRdb copy is restricted to in-frame clones and leaves out a portion. Among 100,000 or so clones listed, roughly nine tenths were seen once. The sequencing here drew on peripheral blood, taken on day 0 of AZD1222 vaccination. These receptors were taken from an adult in good health. The CDR3 runs from the conserved cysteine through the conserved F or W. D genes are given only for firm matches. Expanded clones get a size class; other rows say once, few or many, or leave the size out.

clone_size j_call v_call d_call cdr3_nt cdr3_aa
. TRBJ1-1 TRBV2 . TGTGCCAGCAGTGAAGGGACCATGAACACTGAAGCTTTCTTT CASSEGTMNTEAFF
. TRBJ1-2 TRBV15 TRBD1 TGTGCCACCAGCAGGGGGACAGGGGTTGGAGGCTACACCTTC CATSRGTGVGGYTF
. TRBJ2-2 TRBV29-1 . TGCAGCGTCGGGACAACGAACACCGGGGAGCTGTTTTTT CSVGTTNTGELFF
. TRBJ2-6 TRBV7-3 . TGTGCCAGCAGCTTAAGTGGGGGACTTGGGGCCAACGTCCTGACTTTC CASSLSGGLGANVLTF
. TRBJ1-1 TRBV27 . TGTGCCAGCAGTTTATTAGGGGGGCGGACTGAAGCTTTCTTT CASSLLGGRTEAFF
. TRBJ2-4 TRBV28 . TGTGCCAGCAGTTTGCCAGGCCCAATATTAGCCAAAAACATTCAGTACTTC CASSLPGPILAKNIQYF
. TRBJ1-6 TRBV15 . TGTGCCACCAGCAGAGATTCAGGGGCGAATTCACCCCTCCACTTT CATSRDSGANSPLHF
. TRBJ1-2 TRBV15 . TGTGCCACCAGCTCGGACAAGCCCTATGAAGGCTACACCTTC CATSSDKPYEGYTF
. TRBJ1-1 TRBV18 TRBD1 TGTGCCAGCTCATCCGACAGGGGGGGAACTGAAGCTTTCTTT CASSSDRGGTEAFF
. TRBJ2-5 TRBV21-1 . TGTGCCAGCAGCAAGGGACAGGGGGATCAGGAGACCCAGTACTTC CASSKGQGDQETQYF
. TRBJ2-2 TRBV6-1 TRBD2 TGTGCCAGCAGGAGGTCAACTAGCGACACCGGGGAGCTGTTTTTT CASRRSTSDTGELFF
. TRBJ1-5 TRBV20-1 . TGCAGTGCTAGTGATGCGGGGAATCAGCCCCAGCATTTT CSASDAGNQPQHF
. TRBJ1-4 TRBV27 . TGTGCCAGCAGCCTGGAGGGTGAAAAACTGTTTTTT CASSLEGEKLFF
once TRBJ1-1 TRBV19 TRBD1 TGTGCCAGCACGACAGGGACAGGGGGCACTGAAGCTTTCTTT CASTTGTGGTEAFF
once TRBJ1-4 TRBV12-3/TRBV12-4 . TGTGCCAGCAGTTTAGTCCAAAATGAAAAACTGTTTTTT CASSLVQNEKLFF
. TRBJ2-3 TRBV6-5 . TGTGCCAGCAGCCGCGACTGGATCGGCACAGATACGCAGTATTTT CASSRDWIGTDTQYF
. TRBJ2-2 TRBV4-1 . TGCGCCAGCAGCCAAGAGTCTAGATTAAACACCGGGGAGCTGTTTTTT CASSQESRLNTGELFF
. TRBJ2-7 TRBV7-2 . TGTGCCAGCAGCCCCCTCGAGGGGGTCCCCTCCTACGAGCAGTACTTC CASSPLEGVPSYEQYF
. TRBJ1-5 TRBV6-1 . TGTGCCAGCAGTGAATCCCCATGGGGTAGCAATCAGCCCCAGCATTTT CASSESPWGSNQPQHF
. TRBJ2-3 TRBV4-2 . TGTGCCAGCAGCCAAGATCTTCTAGCTTTGGGGTCAGATACGCAGTATTTT CASSQDLLALGSDTQYF
. TRBJ2-5 TRBV7-3 . TGTGCCAGCAGCCTTGGACCAACACAAGAGACCCAGTACTTC CASSLGPTQETQYF
. TRBJ1-6 TRBV27 TRBD1 TGTGCCAGCAGTTTCTTACAGGGGACTTCACCCCTCCACTTT CASSFLQGTSPLHF
once TRBJ1-2 TRBV6-5 . TGTGCCAGCAGTTACTCTGGCAATGGGTATGGCTACACCTTC CASSYSGNGYGYTF
. TRBJ2-1 TRBV6-2/TRBV6-3 TRBD2 TGTGCCAGCAGTCCCGGGACTAGCGGGACCCCGAAGCAGTTCTTC CASSPGTSGTPKQFF
once TRBJ1-1 TRBV5-5 . TGTGCCAGCAGCTTGGCCCTCGAGAACACTGAAGCTTTCTTT CASSLALENTEAFF
. TRBJ2-1 TRBV6-5 TRBD1 TGTGCCAGCAGTTACTCCGGGACAGGGAAAAACAATGAGCAGTTCTTC CASSYSGTGKNNEQFF
. TRBJ2-3 TRBV29-1 . TGCAGCGCCGGCACAGATACGCAGTATTTT CSAGTDTQYF
once TRBJ2-1 TRBV6-2/TRBV6-3 . TGTGCCAGCAGTTATTTATACGGAGACAATGAGCAGTTCTTC CASSYLYGDNEQFF